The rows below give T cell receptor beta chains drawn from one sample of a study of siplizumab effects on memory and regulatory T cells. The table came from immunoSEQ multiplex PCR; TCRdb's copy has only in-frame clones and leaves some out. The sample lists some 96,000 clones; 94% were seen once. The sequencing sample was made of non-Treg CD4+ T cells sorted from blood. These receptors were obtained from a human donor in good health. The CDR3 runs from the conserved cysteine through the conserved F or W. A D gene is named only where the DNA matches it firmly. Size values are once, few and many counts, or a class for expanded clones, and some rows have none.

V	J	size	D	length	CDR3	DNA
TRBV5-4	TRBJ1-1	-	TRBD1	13	CASSSGTELRAFF	TGTGCCAGCAGTTCCGGGACAGAGCTTCGAGCTTTCTTT
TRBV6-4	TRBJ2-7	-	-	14	CASTFQGSDYEQYF	TGTGCCAGCACCTTCCAGGGATCGGACTACGAGCAGTACTTC
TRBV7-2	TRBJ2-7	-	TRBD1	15	CASSLVGTGGHEQYF	TGTGCCAGCAGCTTAGTTGGGACAGGGGGCCACGAGCAGTACTTC
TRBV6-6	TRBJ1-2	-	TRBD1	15	CASSYSAGQGYGYTF	TGTGCCAGCAGTTACAGCGCCGGACAGGGCTATGGCTACACCTTC
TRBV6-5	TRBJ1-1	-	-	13	CASSYRTSYEAFF	TGTGCCAGCAGTTATAGAACCTCCTATGAAGCTTTCTTT
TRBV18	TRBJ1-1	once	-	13	CASSPSSRAEAFF	TGTGCCAGCTCACCATCAAGCAGGGCTGAAGCTTTCTTT
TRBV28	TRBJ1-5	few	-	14	CASRVPGKVQPQHF	TGTGCCAGCAGGGTCCCCGGTAAAGTTCAGCCCCAGCATTTT
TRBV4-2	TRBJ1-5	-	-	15	CASSQYRDSNQPQHF	TGTGCCAGCAGCCAGTACAGGGATAGCAATCAGCCCCAGCATTTT
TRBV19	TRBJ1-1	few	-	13	CASSIDSPTLAFF	TGTGCCAGTAGTATCGATTCTCCCACCTTGGCTTTCTTT
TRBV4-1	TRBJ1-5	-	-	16	CASSSRGGFGNQPQHF	TGCGCCAGCAGCTCCCGGGGAGGGTTCGGCAATCAGCCCCAGCATTTT
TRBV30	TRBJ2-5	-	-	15	CAWAAAGSVGETQYF	TGTGCCTGGGCTGCGGCGGGCTCGGTGGGGGAGACCCAGTACTTC
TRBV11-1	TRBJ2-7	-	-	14	CASSSDKGFYEQYF	TGTGCCAGCAGCTCTGATAAGGGGTTCTACGAGCAGTACTTC
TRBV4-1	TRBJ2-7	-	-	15	CASSQEGLRGNEQYF	TGCGCCAGCAGCCAAGAAGGCCTCAGGGGCAACGAGCAGTACTTC
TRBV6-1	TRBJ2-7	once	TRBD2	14	CASSDSGRTYEQYF	TGTGCCAGCAGCGATAGCGGGAGAACGTACGAGCAGTACTTC
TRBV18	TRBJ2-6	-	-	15	CASSPPPSGANVLTF	TGTGCCAGCTCACCACCCCCGTCTGGGGCCAACGTCCTGACTTTC
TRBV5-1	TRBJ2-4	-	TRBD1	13	CASSWTGANIQYF	TGCGCCAGCAGCTGGACAGGGGCAAACATTCAGTACTTC
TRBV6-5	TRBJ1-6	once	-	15	CASTPGPRIGSPLHF	TGTGCCAGCACCCCAGGGCCCCGGATCGGTTCACCCCTCCACTTT
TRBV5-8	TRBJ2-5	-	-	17	CASSSLPSLRGQETQYF	TGTGCCAGCAGCTCTCTCCCTAGCTTGAGGGGACAAGAGACCCAGTACTTC
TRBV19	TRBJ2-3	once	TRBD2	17	CASSTTGLAKITDTQYF	TGTGCCAGTAGTACGACCGGACTAGCCAAAATAACAGATACGCAGTATTTT
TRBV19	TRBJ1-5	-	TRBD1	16	CASRFDRGLGNQPQHF	TGTGCCAGTAGATTTGACAGGGGGCTAGGCAATCAGCCCCAGCATTTT
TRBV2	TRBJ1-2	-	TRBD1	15	CASSNRARDSNGYTF	TGTGCCAGCAGCAACCGCGCTCGGGACAGTAACGGCTACACCTTC
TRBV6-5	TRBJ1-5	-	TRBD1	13	CASRPDRDQPQHF	TGTGCCAGCAGACCCGACAGGGATCAGCCCCAGCATTTT
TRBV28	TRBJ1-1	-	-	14	CASSLGHSNTEAFF	TGTGCCAGCAGTTTAGGACATTCGAACACTGAAGCTTTCTTT
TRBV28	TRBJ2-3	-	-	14	CASCDSLHTDTQYF	TGTGCCAGTTGTGACTCCCTCCATACAGATACGCAGTATTTT
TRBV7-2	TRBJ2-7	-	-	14	CASSQGHFSYEQYF	TGTGCCAGCAGCCAGGGACACTTCTCCTACGAGCAGTACTTC
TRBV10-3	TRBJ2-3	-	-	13	CAISESGSYTQYF	TGTGCCATCAGTGAGTCGGGTAGTTATACGCAGTATTTT
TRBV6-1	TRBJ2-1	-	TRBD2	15	CASRLAGGVYNEQFF	TGTGCCAGCAGACTAGCGGGAGGGGTCTACAATGAGCAGTTCTTC
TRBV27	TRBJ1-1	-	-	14	CASSYDIRNTEAFF	TGTGCCAGCAGCTACGACATACGGAACACTGAAGCTTTCTTT
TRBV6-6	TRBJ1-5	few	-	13	CASSSGHGQPQHF	TGTGCCAGCAGTTCAGGGCACGGTCAGCCCCAGCATTTT
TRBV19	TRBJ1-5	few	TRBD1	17	CASSPTSTGNSNQPQHF	TGTGCCAGTAGTCCAACCTCGACAGGGAATAGCAATCAGCCCCAGCATTTT
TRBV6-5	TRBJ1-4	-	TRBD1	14	CASRSGTGTEKLFF	TGTGCCAGCAGATCGGGGACAGGGACCGAAAAACTGTTTTTT
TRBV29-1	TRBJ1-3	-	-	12	CSGGVSGNTIYF	TGCAGCGGAGGGGTCTCTGGAAACACCATATATTTT
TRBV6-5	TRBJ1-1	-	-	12	CASAQGGTEAFF	TGTGCCAGCGCCCAGGGAGGCACTGAAGCTTTCTTT
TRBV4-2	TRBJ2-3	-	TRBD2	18	CASSQGRLGGRSGDTQYF	TGTGCCAGCAGCCAAGGACGACTGGGCGGGAGGTCGGGTGATACGCAGTATTTT
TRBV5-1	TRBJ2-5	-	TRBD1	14	CASSQIRGQETQYF	TGCGCCAGCTCTCAAATCAGGGGGCAAGAGACCCAGTACTTC
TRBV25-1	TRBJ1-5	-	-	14	CASSVEGNSAPQHF	TGTGCCAGCAGTGTTGAGGGGAATTCGGCGCCCCAGCATTTT
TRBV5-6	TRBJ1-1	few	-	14	CASSSGQLRTEAFF	TGTGCCAGCAGCTCAGGACAGTTACGCACTGAAGCTTTCTTT
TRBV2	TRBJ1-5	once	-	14	CASRAERGNQPQHF	TGTGCCAGCAGGGCCGAACGGGGCAATCAGCCCCAGCATTTT
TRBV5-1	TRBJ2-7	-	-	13	CASSGGLGYEQYF	TGCGCCAGCAGTGGGGGGCTCGGTTACGAGCAGTACTTC
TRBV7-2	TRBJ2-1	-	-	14	CASSLVLAANEQFF	TGTGCCAGCAGCTTAGTTTTAGCGGCCAATGAGCAGTTCTTC
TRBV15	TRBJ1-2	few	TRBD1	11	CATSRSRDRYF	TGTGCCACCAGCAGAAGTAGGGACAGATACTTC
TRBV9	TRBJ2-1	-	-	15	CASSVVGGGYNEQFF	TGTGCCAGCAGCGTAGTGGGTGGGGGGTACAATGAGCAGTTCTTC
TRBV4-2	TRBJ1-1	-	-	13	CASSGRGGGSAFF	TGTGCCAGCAGCGGCCGAGGGGGGGGGTCAGCTTTCTTT
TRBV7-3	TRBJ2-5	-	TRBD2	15	CASSPTSGSPKTQYF	TGTGCCAGCAGCCCGACTAGCGGGAGCCCCAAGACCCAGTACTTC
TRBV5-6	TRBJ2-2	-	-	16	CASSARDAGNTGELFF	TGTGCCAGCAGCGCTCGGGACGCCGGGAACACCGGGGAGCTGTTTTTT
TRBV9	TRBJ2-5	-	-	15	CASSPLDRSTRTQYF	TGTGCCAGCAGCCCCCTAGATCGATCGACGAGGACCCAGTACTTC
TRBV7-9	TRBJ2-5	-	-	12	CASSPAAETQYF	TGTGCCAGCAGCCCCGCCGCGGAGACCCAGTACTTC
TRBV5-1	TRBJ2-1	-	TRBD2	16	CASHTPGLAGGNEQFF	TGCGCCAGCCACACACCGGGACTAGCGGGAGGCAATGAGCAGTTCTTC
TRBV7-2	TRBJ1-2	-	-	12	CASSLRGLGYTF	TGTGCCAGCAGCTTGAGAGGGCTTGGCTACACCTTC
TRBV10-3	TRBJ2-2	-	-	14	CAIKDYLNTGELFF	TGTGCCATCAAAGACTACCTGAACACCGGGGAGCTGTTTTTT
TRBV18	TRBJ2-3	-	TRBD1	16	CASSPGGQGATDTQYF	TGTGCCAGCTCACCAGGAGGACAGGGGGCGACAGATACGCAGTATTTT
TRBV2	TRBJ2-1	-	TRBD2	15	CASRQTSGRVNEQFF	TGTGCCAGCAGGCAGACTAGCGGGAGGGTAAATGAGCAGTTCTTC